This TCR beta chain was captured by sequencing in a study of brain T cells in children with intractable seizures. The germline V gene has CDR1 SEHNR and CDR2 FQNEAQ (reference sequence). V dropped 5 bases and J dropped 0 bases, with 11 bases sitting between them. This CDR3 is built from 16 residues. Only cases whose brain tissue showed the highest T cell transcript signatures were sequenced. At least one anti-epileptic drug was given before surgery. Sequenced by immunoSEQ multiplex PCR; TCRdb stores in-frame clones only, minus some. Counted here are about 76,000 clones, 85% to 95% occurring once; the ten biggest clones make up roughly 1.5%.

The source material was peripheral blood, sampled at surgery. The V gene is TRBV7-9, the J gene TRBJ1-6; D is ambiguous. The sequence was obtained from a boy younger than two with tuberous sclerosis and intractable seizures. CDR3 coding DNA: TGTGCCAGCAGCCCCTGGGGTAGCTCCTATAATTCACCCCTCCACTTT. Its translation: CASSPWGSSYNSPLHF. Complete variable domain (other parts from reference TRBV7-9 and TRBJ1-6): DTGVSQNPRHKITKRGQNVTFRCDPISEHNRLYWYRQTLGQGPEFLTYFQNEAQLEKSRLLSDRFSAERPKGSFSTLEIQRTEQGDSAMYLCASSPWGSSYNSPLHFGNGTRLTVT.